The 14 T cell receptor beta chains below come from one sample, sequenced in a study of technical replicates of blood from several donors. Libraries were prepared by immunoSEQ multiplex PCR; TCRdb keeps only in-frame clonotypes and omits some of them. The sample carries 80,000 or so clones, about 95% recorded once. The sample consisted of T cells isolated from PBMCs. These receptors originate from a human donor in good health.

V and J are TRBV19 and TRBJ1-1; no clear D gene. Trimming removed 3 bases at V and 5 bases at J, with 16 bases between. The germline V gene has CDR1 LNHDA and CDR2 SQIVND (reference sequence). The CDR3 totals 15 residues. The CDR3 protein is CASSIMAIGGTEAFF. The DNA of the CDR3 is TGTGCCAGTAGTATTATGGCCATCGGAGGGACTGAAGCTTTCTTT.

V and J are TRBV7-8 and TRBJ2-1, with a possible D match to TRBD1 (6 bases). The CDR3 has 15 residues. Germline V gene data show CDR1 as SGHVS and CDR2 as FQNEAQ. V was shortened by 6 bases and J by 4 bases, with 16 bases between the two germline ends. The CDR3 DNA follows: TGTGCCAGCAGTCCCGAAGGGGGAGCGTACAATGAGCAGTTCTTC. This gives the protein CASSPEGGAYNEQFF.

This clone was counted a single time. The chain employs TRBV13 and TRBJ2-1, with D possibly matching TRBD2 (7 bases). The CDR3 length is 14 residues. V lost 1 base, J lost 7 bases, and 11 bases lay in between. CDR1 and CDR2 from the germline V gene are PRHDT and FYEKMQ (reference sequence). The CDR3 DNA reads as TGTGCCAGCAGCTTAGAGGGAGGGGGGAATGAGCAGTTCTTC. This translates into CASSLEGGGNEQFF.

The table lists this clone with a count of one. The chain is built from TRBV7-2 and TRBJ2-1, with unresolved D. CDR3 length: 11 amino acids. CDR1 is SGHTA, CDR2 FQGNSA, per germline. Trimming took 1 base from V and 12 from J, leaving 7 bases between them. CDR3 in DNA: TGTGCCAGCAGCTTAGGGCTAGGGCAGTTCTTC. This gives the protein CASSLGLGQFF.

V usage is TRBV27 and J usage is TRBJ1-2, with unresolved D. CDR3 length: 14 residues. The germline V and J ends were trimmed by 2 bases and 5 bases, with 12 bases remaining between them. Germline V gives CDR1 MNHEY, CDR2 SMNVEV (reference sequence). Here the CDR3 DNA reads TGTGCCAGCAGTTTAGCTAGCAGGTCTTATGGCTACACCTTC. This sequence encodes CASSLASRSYGYTF.

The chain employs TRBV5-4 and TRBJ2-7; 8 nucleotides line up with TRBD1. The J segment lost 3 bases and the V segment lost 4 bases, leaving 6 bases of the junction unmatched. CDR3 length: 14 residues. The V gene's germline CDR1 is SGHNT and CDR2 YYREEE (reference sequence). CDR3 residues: CASSPGTGYYEQYF. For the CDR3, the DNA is TGTGCCAGCAGCCCGGGGACAGGATACTACGAGCAGTACTTC.

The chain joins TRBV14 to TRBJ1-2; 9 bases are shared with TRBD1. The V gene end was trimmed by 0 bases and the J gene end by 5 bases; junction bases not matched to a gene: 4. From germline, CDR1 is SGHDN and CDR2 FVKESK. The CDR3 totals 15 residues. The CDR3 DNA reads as TGTGCCAGCAGCCAAGATTGGGGACAGGGATATGGCTACACCTTC. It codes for CASSQDWGQGYGYTF.

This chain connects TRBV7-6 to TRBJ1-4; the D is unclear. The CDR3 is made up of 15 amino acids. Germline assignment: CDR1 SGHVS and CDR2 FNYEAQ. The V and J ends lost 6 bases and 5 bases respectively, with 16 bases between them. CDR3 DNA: TGTGCCAGCAGTCGCAGGACTTCGCTGAATGAAAAACTGTTTTTT. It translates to CASSRRTSLNEKLFF.

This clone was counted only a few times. CDR3 sequence: CSVEGRGYEQYF. The CDR3 DNA follows: TGCAGCGTTGAGGGAAGGGGCTACGAGCAGTACTTC. This chain uses TRBV29-1 with TRBJ2-7; D is possibly TRBD1 (5 bases). Per germline, CDR1 SQVTM and CDR2 ANQGSEA. Between the trimmed V and J ends, which lost 3 bases and 3 bases, there was a span of 9 bases. There are 12 residues in the CDR3.

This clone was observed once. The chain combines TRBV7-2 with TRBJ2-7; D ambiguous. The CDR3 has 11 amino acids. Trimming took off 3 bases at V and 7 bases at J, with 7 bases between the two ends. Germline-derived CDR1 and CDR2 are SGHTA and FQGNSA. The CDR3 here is CASSFTGEQYF. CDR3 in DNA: TGTGCCAGCAGCTTTACCGGGGAGCAGTACTTC. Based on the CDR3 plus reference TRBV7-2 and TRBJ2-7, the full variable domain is GAGVSQSPSNKVTEKGKDVELRCDPISGHTALYWYRQSLGQGLEFLIYFQGNSAPDKSGLPSDRFSAERTGGSVSTLTIQRTQQEDSAVYLCASSFTGEQYFGPGTRLTVT.

The CDR3 coding sequence is TGTGCCAGTGTCCGCTCGGGAGGTCCTCAAGAGACCCAGTACTTC. Translated: CASVRSGGPQETQYF. The V and J genes are TRBV19 and TRBJ2-5; 7 bases map to TRBD2. The CDR3 is 15 residues long. Germline assignment: CDR1 LNHDA and CDR2 SQIVND (reference sequence). With 8 bases clipped from V and 2 bases from J, the junction kept 11 bases outside the gene matches. The variable domain in full, completed from reference TRBV19 and TRBJ2-5, reads DGGITQSPKYLFRKEGQNVTLSCEQNLNHDAMYWYRQDPGQGLRLIYYSQIVNDFQKGDIAEGYSVSREKKESFPLTVTSAQKNPTAFYLCASVRSGGPQETQYFGPGTRLLVL.

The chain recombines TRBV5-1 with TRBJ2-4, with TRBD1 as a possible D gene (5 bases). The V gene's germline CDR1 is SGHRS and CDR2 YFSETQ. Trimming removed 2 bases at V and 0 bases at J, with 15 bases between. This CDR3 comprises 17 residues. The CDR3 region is CASSFLNSGLAKNIQYF. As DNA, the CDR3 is TGCGCCAGCAGCTTCCTAAACTCAGGGCTAGCCAAAAACATTCAGTACTTC. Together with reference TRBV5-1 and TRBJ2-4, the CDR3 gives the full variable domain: KAGVTQTPRYLIKTRGQQVTLSCSPISGHRSVSWYQQTPGQGLQFLFEYFSETQRNKGNFPGRFSGRQFSNSRSEMNVSTLELGDSALYLCASSFLNSGLAKNIQYFGAGTRLSVL.

CDR3 sequence: CASSVEGDRDTQYF. In nucleotides, the CDR3 is TGTGCCAGCAGCGTAGAAGGGGACAGAGATACGCAGTATTTT. The chain couples TRBV9 to TRBJ2-3, with TRBD1 matching 7 bases. V dropped 0 bases and J dropped 5; count of bases not matched to a gene: 3. This CDR3 has 14 amino acids. The V gene's germline CDR1 is SGDLS and CDR2 YYNGEE. Full variable domain (rest looked up from reference TRBV9 and TRBJ2-3): DSGVTQTPKHLITATGQRVTLRCSPRSGDLSVYWYQQSLDQGLQFLIQYYNGEERAKGNILERFSAQQFPDLHSELNLSSLELGDSALYFCASSVEGDRDTQYFGPGTRLTVL.

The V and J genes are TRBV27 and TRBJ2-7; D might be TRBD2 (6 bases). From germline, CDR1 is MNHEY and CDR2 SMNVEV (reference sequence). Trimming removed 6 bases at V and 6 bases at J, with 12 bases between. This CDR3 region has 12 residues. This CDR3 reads CASSLTGSEQYF. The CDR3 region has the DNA TGTGCCAGCAGCCTCACCGGGAGCGAGCAGTACTTC.